These T cell receptor beta chains were read from a single sample in a study of response to subunit inactivated influenza vaccine. TCRdb re-derived calls from the RT-PCR reads in MiXCR, one entry per CDR3 protein. The sample consists of hundreds of thousands of distinct CDR3 sequences, around 13% of them appearing once. The sequencing here drew on PBMCs from blood, taken less than 15 days before vaccination. The receptors stem from a man in his fifties who received an inactivated influenza vaccine. Each CDR3 is given with its conserved first and last residue. Fields, in order: J gene, V gene, CDR3 protein.

>TRBJ2-5|TRBV15
CATSRGARMGEETQYF
>TRBJ2-5|TRBV5-1
CASSLGAGHQETQYF
>TRBJ1-1|TRBV5-5
CASSFRDSYTEAFF
>TRBJ2-7|TRBV6-1
CASGSGLAASYEQYF
>TRBJ2-2|TRBV6-1
CASRTQGQTATGELFF
>TRBJ1-6|TRBV27
CASGQGGGPLHF
>TRBJ2-7|TRBV28
CASSGHQSYEQYF
>TRBJ2-4|TRBV12-3/TRBV12-4
CASSLIGTGLKNIQYF
>TRBJ2-1|TRBV2
CASSERGGPYNEQFF
>TRBJ2-1|TRBV20-1
CSAQNRDVGSYNEQFF
>TRBJ2-7|TRBV7-2
CASSLVMTRESLYEQYF
>TRBJ2-3|TRBV18
CASAQGEDTQYF
>TRBJ2-7|TRBV10-3
CAISDSKVEFGYEQYF
>TRBJ2-7|TRBV3-1
CASSQGFGGYEQYF
>TRBJ2-7|TRBV3-1
CASSLTLGEQYF
>TRBJ2-7|TRBV7-2
CASSFEGGEQYF
>TRBJ1-2|TRBV24-1
CATSDIRGYTF
>TRBJ2-1|TRBV6-2/TRBV6-3
CASSHGLEQFF
>TRBJ2-3|TRBV6-5
CASSYQGAATDTQYF
>TRBJ2-3|TRBV24-1
CATSDFKLAGKTDTQYF
>TRBJ2-7|TRBV3-1
CASSFLARAYEQYF
>TRBJ2-1|TRBV11-2
CASSLTTGYNEQFF
>TRBJ2-5|TRBV10-3
CAINHGTQQETQYF
>TRBJ2-5|TRBV19
CASSDLEGETQYF
>TRBJ1-2|TRBV5-5
CASSPWGSLTNYGYTF
>TRBJ2-7|TRBV10-3
CATGDRPPYEQYF
>TRBJ2-7|TRBV6-5
CASSYAIIYEQYF
>TRBJ2-1|TRBV12-3/TRBV12-4
CASSFSGTGSYNEQFF
>TRBJ1-5|TRBV5-5
CASSLGPFSNQPQHF
>TRBJ2-7|TRBV5-6
CASSPGTGMYEQYF
>TRBJ2-1|TRBV29-1
CSAHYLRQGSYEQFF
>TRBJ2-2|TRBV12-3/TRBV12-4
CASSPGWSRNTGELFF
>TRBJ2-7|TRBV18
CASSKGRPGYEQYF
>TRBJ1-1|TRBV23-1
CASTNPRQSNTEAFF
>TRBJ2-1|TRBV4-3
CASSQVVWTSGPTLYNEQFF
>TRBJ2-5|TRBV6-2/TRBV6-3
CASSKTLAGVETQYF
>TRBJ2-2|TRBV2
CASAAGTGGTGELFF
>TRBJ2-2|TRBV2
CASSDNVQALNTGELFF
>TRBJ1-1|TRBV6-5
CASSYLGGKNTEAFF
>TRBJ1-2|TRBV29-1
CSVEGGPNYGYTF